This T cell receptor beta chain emerged from a study of blood T cells in healthy people across ages. Study observations and caveats: Per million T cells, the diversity of TCR beta decreased roughly linearly as age advanced.

Primed by a sample-barcoded 5' primer and a J-beta primer mix, a second PCR proceeded for about 6 to 11 cycles. The yield of each sample was at least 2.5 million CDR3-containing paired-end reads. TCRdb recomputed calls from the 5' RACE reads with MiXCR, one row per CDR3 protein. The sample gives hundreds of thousands of distinct CDR3 sequences, 25% to 35% of which show up once; approximately 15% is in the top ten. There are a few counts of this clonotype. Its target is not known. Samples each had at least 6 micrograms of total RNA extracted. Per the germline V gene, CDR1 is SGHRS and CDR2 is YFSETQ. The CDR3 spans 15 residues. V was trimmed by 3 bases and J by 1 base, leaving 12 bases between them.

This chain uses TRBV5-1 with TRBJ2-3; either TRBD1 or TRBD2 may fit D (5 bases each). The sequenced sample was blood. The source of this sequence is a woman at least 80 years old in good health. The CDR3 reads CASSWGTPGTDTQYF. Written as DNA, the CDR3 is TGCGCCAGCAGCTGGGGGACCCCCGGCACAGATACGCAGTATTTT.